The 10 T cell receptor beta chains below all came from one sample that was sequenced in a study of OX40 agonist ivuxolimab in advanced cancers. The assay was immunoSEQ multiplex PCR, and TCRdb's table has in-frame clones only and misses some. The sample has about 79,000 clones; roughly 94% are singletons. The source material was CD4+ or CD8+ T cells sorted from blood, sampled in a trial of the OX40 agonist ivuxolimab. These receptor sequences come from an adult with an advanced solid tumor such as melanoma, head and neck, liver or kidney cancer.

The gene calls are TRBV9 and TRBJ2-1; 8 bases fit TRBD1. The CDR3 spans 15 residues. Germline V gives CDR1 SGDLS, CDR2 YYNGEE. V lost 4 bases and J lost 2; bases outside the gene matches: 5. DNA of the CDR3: TGTGCCAGCAGCCCGGGACAGGCGCCCTACAATGAGCAGTTCTTC. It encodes CASSPGQAPYNEQFF.

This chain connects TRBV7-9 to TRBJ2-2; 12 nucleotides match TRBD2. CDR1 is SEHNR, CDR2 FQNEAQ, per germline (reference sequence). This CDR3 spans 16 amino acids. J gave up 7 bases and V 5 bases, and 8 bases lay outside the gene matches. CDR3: CASSPRTSGDFGELFF. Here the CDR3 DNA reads TGTGCCAGCAGCCCGCGGACTAGCGGGGACTTCGGGGAGCTGTTTTTT. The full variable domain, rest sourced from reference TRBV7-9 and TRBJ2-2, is DTGVSQNPRHKITKRGQNVTFRCDPISEHNRLYWYRQTLGQGPEFLTYFQNEAQLEKSRLLSDRFSAERPKGSFSTLEIQRTEQGDSAMYLCASSPRTSGDFGELFFGEGSRLTVL.

The CDR3 here is CASSRGGFNQPQHF. The CDR3 bases are TGTGCCAGCAGCCGGGGAGGTTTCAATCAGCCCCAGCATTTT. This chain uses TRBV7-6 with TRBJ1-5; D remains unclear. CDR1 and CDR2 (germline): SGHVS, FNYEAQ. CDR3 length equals 14 residues. With 5 bases removed from V and 3 bases from J, the gap between germline ends came to 11 bases. Full variable domain (rest looked up from reference TRBV7-6 and TRBJ1-5): GAGVSQSPRYKVTKRGQDVALRCDPISGHVSLYWYRQALGQGPEFLTYFNYEAQQDKSGLPNDRFSAERPEGSISTLTIQRTEQRDSAMYRCASSRGGFNQPQHFGDGTRLSIL.

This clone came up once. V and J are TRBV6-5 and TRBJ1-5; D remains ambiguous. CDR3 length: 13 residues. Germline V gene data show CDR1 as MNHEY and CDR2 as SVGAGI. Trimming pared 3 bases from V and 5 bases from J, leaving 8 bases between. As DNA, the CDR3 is TGTGCCAGCAGTTATTCTGGGTATCAGCCCCAGCATTTT. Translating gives CASSYSGYQPQHF.

The CDR3 protein is CASSQGLAGGWYNEQFF. The CDR3 nucleotides read TGTGCCAGCAGTCAGGGACTAGCGGGAGGATGGTACAATGAGCAGTTCTTC. The chain carries TRBV5-6 and TRBJ2-1, with TRBD2 matching 15 bases. V was clipped by 5 bases and J by 4 bases; unmatched bases: 7. The CDR3 totals 17 residues. From germline, CDR1 is SGHDT and CDR2 YYEEEE.

CDR3 loop: CASSQAPGQSYNEQFF. The CDR3 DNA is TGCGCCAGCAGCCAAGCGCCGGGACAGTCCTACAATGAGCAGTTCTTC. The chain carries TRBV4-1 and TRBJ2-1, with 7 nucleotides matching TRBD1. The CDR3 consists of 16 residues. V was pared by 1 base and J by 1 base, with 4 bases of the junction left unmatched. Germline CDR1 reads MGHRA; CDR2 reads YSYEKL.

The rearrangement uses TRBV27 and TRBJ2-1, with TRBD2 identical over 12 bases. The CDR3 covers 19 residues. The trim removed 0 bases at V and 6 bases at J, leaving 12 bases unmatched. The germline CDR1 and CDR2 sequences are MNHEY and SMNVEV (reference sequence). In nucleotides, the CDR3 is TGTGCCAGCAGTTTATCCAAGTCCCCACTAGCGGGAGGTGGCAATGAGCAGTTCTTC. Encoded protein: CASSLSKSPLAGGGNEQFF.

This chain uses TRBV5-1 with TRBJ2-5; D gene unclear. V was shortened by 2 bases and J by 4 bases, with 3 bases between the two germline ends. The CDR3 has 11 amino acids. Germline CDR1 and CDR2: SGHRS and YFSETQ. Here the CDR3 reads CASSFRETQYF. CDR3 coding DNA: TGCGCCAGCAGCTTCAGAGAGACCCAGTACTTC.

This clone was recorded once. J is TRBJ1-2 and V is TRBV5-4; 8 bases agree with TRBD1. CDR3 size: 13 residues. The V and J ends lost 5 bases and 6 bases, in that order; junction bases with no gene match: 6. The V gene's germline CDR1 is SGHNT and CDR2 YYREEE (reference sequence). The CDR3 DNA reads TGTGCCAGCAGATCCGGGACAGGACATGGCTACACCTTC. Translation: CASRSGTGHGYTF.

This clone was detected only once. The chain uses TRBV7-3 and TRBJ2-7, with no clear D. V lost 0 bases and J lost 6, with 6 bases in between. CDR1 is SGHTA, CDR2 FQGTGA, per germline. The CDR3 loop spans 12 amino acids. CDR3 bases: TGTGCCAGCAGCTTAACAGGGTTCGAGCAGTACTTC. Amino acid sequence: CASSLTGFEQYF.